This is a list of T cell receptor beta chains from one sample in a study of blood T cell repertoires in COVID-19. Only in-frame clones appear in the TCRdb table, and some are missing; sequencing was by immunoSEQ multiplex PCR. The sample has 160,000 or so clones, 80% to 90% seen once. Sample: peripheral blood. Receptors were obtained from a woman aged 70-85 years with acute or convalescent COVID-19. The CDR3 runs from the conserved cysteine through the conserved F or W. D genes are given only for firm matches. Size values are once, few and many counts, or a class for expanded clones, and some rows have none.

V	D	length	J	size	CDR3	DNA
TRBV3-1/TRBV3-2	NA	16	TRBJ1-4	NA	CASSHGGFATNEKLFF	TGTGCCAGCAGCCACGGAGGATTTGCAACTAATGAAAAACTGTTTTTT
TRBV27	NA	12	TRBJ2-1	NA	CGPSGTYNEQFF	TGTGGCCCCAGCGGAACCTACAATGAGCAGTTCTTC
TRBV6-5	TRBD1	14	TRBJ1-2	NA	CASSVDRAPYGYTF	TGTGCCAGCAGCGTCGACAGGGCCCCTTATGGCTACACCTTC
TRBV27	TRBD2	15	TRBJ2-3	NA	CASSLFTSGTDTQYF	TGTGCCAGCAGTTTATTTACTAGCGGTACAGATACGCAGTATTTT
TRBV2	NA	14	TRBJ1-4	few	CASTWGIGNEKLFF	TGTGCCAGCACCTGGGGCATCGGTAATGAAAAACTGTTTTTT
TRBV27	NA	15	TRBJ2-3	NA	CASSLLRGSTDTQYF	TGTGCCAGCAGTTTACTCCGGGGAAGCACAGATACGCAGTATTTT
TRBV29-1	NA	10	TRBJ1-1	NA	CSVGGLEAFF	TGCAGCGTTGGGGGACTTGAAGCTTTCTTT
TRBV7-9	NA	17	TRBJ1-4	NA	CASSLDPFRGANEKLFF	TGTGCCAGCAGCCTAGACCCCTTCAGGGGTGCTAATGAAAAACTGTTTTTT
TRBV15	NA	17	TRBJ1-5	NA	CATSRGWTVYSNQPQHF	TGTGCCACCAGCAGAGGTTGGACAGTTTATAGCAATCAGCCCCAGCATTTT
TRBV10-3	TRBD1	14	TRBJ1-2	NA	CAIRPGQGVFGYTF	TGTGCCATCAGGCCGGGACAGGGTGTTTTTGGCTACACCTTC
TRBV4-1	NA	15	TRBJ2-3	NA	CASSHSGQSTDTQYF	TGCGCCAGCAGCCACTCCGGTCAAAGCACAGATACGCAGTATTTT
TRBV19	NA	17	TRBJ1-5	NA	CASSIALKELGNQPQHF	TGTGCCAGTAGTATCGCTCTTAAGGAGTTAGGCAATCAGCCCCAGCATTTT
TRBV6-2/TRBV6-3	TRBD1	16	TRBJ2-1	NA	CASSEPGQGSYNEQFF	TGTGCCAGCAGCGAACCCGGACAGGGCTCCTACAATGAGCAGTTCTTC
TRBV5-1	NA	14	TRBJ1-6	NA	CASRPDRNNSPLHF	TGCGCCAGCAGACCCGACAGGAATAATTCACCCCTCCACTTT
TRBV6-5	NA	13	TRBJ1-2	NA	CASSYLGVSGYTF	TGTGCCAGCAGTTACCTTGGAGTATCTGGCTACACCTTC
TRBV4-2	NA	16	TRBJ1-1	NA	CASSADRGKANTEAFF	TGTGCCAGCAGCGCAGATCGGGGAAAAGCGAACACTGAAGCTTTCTTT
TRBV2	TRBD1	14	TRBJ1-2	NA	CASSLDRANYGYTF	TGTGCCAGCAGTTTAGACAGGGCTAACTATGGCTACACCTTC
TRBV6-5	TRBD1	14	TRBJ1-2	few	CASSYEQGARGYTF	TGTGCCAGCAGTTACGAACAGGGGGCGAGGGGCTACACCTTC
TRBV6-5	TRBD1	13	TRBJ1-2	NA	CASRIQGDYGYTF	TGTGCCAGCAGGATACAGGGGGACTATGGCTACACCTTC
TRBV27	TRBD2	15	TRBJ2-1	NA	CASSSGTSGGGEQFF	TGTGCCAGCAGCTCCGGGACTAGCGGTGGGGGGGAGCAGTTCTTC
TRBV30	NA	14	TRBJ1-4	NA	CAWSVTPVNEKLFF	TGTGCCTGGAGTGTCACTCCCGTTAATGAAAAACTGTTTTTT
TRBV5-1	TRBD1	13	TRBJ2-1	NA	CASSSGRDRGQFF	TGCGCCAGCAGCTCGGGCCGGGACAGGGGGCAGTTCTTC
TRBV4-3	TRBD1	15	TRBJ2-2	once	CASSQGDRNTGELFF	TGCGCCAGCAGCCAGGGGGACAGAAACACCGGGGAGCTGTTTTTT
TRBV9	TRBD1	16	TRBJ2-5	NA	CASSVQTGTAQETQYF	TGTGCCAGCAGCGTACAGACCGGGACAGCTCAAGAGACCCAGTACTTC
TRBV6-5	TRBD1	14	TRBJ1-2	NA	CASSRQGRDYGYTF	TGTGCCAGCAGTAGACAGGGGCGAGACTATGGCTACACCTTC
TRBV2	TRBD1	14	TRBJ1-2	NA	CASTGQGTNYGYTF	TGTGCCAGCACGGGACAGGGGACTAACTATGGCTACACCTTC
TRBV20-1	TRBD1	15	TRBJ1-1	NA	CSASQTGTGDTEAFF	TGCAGTGCTAGTCAAACCGGGACAGGAGACACTGAAGCTTTCTTT
TRBV11-2	NA	18	TRBJ1-3	NA	CASSFRATGLLSGNTIYF	TGTGCCAGCAGCTTTAGGGCTACAGGGCTCCTCTCTGGAAACACCATATATTTT
TRBV30	NA	14	TRBJ1-6	NA	CAWSVVRGGSPLHF	TGTGCCTGGAGTGTCGTACGGGGAGGATCACCCCTCCACTTT
TRBV6-2/TRBV6-3	TRBD2	15	TRBJ2-1	NA	CASSWRLAGYNEQFF	TGTGCCAGCAGTTGGAGACTAGCGGGATACAATGAGCAGTTCTTC